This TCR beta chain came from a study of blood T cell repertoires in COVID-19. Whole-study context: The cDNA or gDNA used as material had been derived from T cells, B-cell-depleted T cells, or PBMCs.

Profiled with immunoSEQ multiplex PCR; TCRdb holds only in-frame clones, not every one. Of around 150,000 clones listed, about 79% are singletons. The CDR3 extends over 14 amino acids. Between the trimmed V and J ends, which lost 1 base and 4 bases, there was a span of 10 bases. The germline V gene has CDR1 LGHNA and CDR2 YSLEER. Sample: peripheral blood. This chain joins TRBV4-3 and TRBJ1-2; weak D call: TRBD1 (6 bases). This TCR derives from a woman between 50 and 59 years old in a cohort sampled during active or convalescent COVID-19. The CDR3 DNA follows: TGCGCCAGCAGCCAAGTCCAGGGGCTCTATGGCTACACCTTC. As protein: CASSQVQGLYGYTF.